The next 13 T cell receptor beta chains were all read from a single sample in a study of shared clonotypes between healthy human individuals. Clones were read by immunoSEQ multiplex PCR, and TCRdb kept only the in-frame ones, dropping some. Counted here are 520,000 or so clones, 79% occurring once; the ten biggest clones make up 10% to 15%. Sequencing used PBMCs. The origin of the receptors is a woman aged 40 to 49 in good health. Some clones in this sample may be carry-over from other donors' samples.

The gene calls are TRBV5-1 and TRBJ2-7, with D possibly matching TRBD2 (6 bases). This CDR3 has 14 residues. V lost 4 bases and J 1 base, leaving 12 bases between the germline ends. CDR1 and CDR2 (germline): SGHRS, YFSETQ. The CDR3 loop reads CASSPVGTSYEQYF. In DNA, the CDR3 is TGCGCCAGCAGCCCTGTCGGGACTTCCTACGAGCAGTACTTC.

There are a few counts of this clone. The chain couples TRBV14 to TRBJ1-2, with a possible D match to TRBD1 (5 bases). CDR1 is SGHDN and CDR2 is FVKESK in the germline V gene. The CDR3 covers 15 residues. V was shortened by 1 base and J by 2 bases, with 11 bases between the two germline ends. The CDR3 region is CASSQGQLRNYGYTF. CDR3 in DNA: TGTGCCAGCAGCCAAGGACAGCTACGGAACTATGGCTACACCTTC. The full variable domain, rest sourced from reference TRBV14 and TRBJ1-2, is EAGVTQFPSHSVIEKGQTVTLRCDPISGHDNLYWYRRVMGKEIKFLLHFVKESKQDESGMPNNRFLAERTGGTYSTLKVQPAELEDSGVYFCASSQGQLRNYGYTFGSGTRLTVV.

The V and J genes are TRBV2 and TRBJ2-5; D is undetermined. Trimming removed 8 bases from V and 2 bases from J, with 12 bases in between. Germline CDR1 reads SNHLY; CDR2 reads FYNNEI. The CDR3 has 13 residues. The CDR3 region is CASVGIIQETQYF. CDR3 in DNA: TGTGCCAGCGTGGGGATAATACAAGAGACCCAGTACTTC.

The rearrangement joins TRBV6-5 to TRBJ2-5, with 7 bases lining up with TRBD1. The germline V gene encodes CDR1 MNHEY and CDR2 SVGAGI. Germline trimming cut 10 bases from V and 1 base from J; bases unmatched to any gene: 3. The CDR3 contains 12 residues. CDR3 sequence (DNA): TGTGCCACCAGGGGGTTCCAAGAGACCCAGTACTTC. Translated: CATRGFQETQYF.

The chain carries TRBV19 and TRBJ2-5, with TRBD1 identical over 11 bases. Trimming cost V 3 bases and J 2 bases; bases outside gene matches: 8. The CDR3 consists of 17 residues. The germline V gene has CDR1 LNHDA and CDR2 SQIVND (reference sequence). CDR3 residues: CASSIGQGAIGQETQYF. CDR3 coding DNA: TGTGCCAGTAGTATCGGACAGGGGGCAATAGGTCAAGAGACCCAGTACTTC. Variable domain in full (rest from reference TRBV19 and TRBJ2-5): DGGITQSPKYLFRKEGQNVTLSCEQNLNHDAMYWYRQDPGQGLRLIYYSQIVNDFQKGDIAEGYSVSREKKESFPLTVTSAQKNPTAFYLCASSIGQGAIGQETQYFGPGTRLLVL.

For the CDR3, the DNA is TGCGCCAGCAGCTTGGACCGCGGCAGCTCTGGAAACACCATATATTTT. Translation: CASSLDRGSSGNTIYF. The V gene is TRBV5-1, the J gene TRBJ1-3; no reliable D call. CDR1 is SGHRS, CDR2 YFSETQ, per germline. With 0 bases removed from V and 0 bases from J, the gap between germline ends came to 10 bases. The CDR3 is made up of 16 amino acids.

This chain uses TRBV6-1 with TRBJ1-5; D uncertain. CDR3 size: 17 residues. Trimming stripped 1 base from V and 0 bases from J, with 13 bases between. Germline V gene data show CDR1 as MNHNS and CDR2 as SASEGT. This CDR3 reads CASSEVGGLNSNQPQHF. CDR3 DNA: TGTGCCAGCAGTGAAGTTGGTGGGCTAAATAGCAATCAGCCCCAGCATTTT.

This clone was seen a few times. V and J are TRBV5-6 and TRBJ1-4; D might be TRBD1 (6 bases). CDR3 length: 16 residues. Germline CDR1 reads SGHDT; CDR2 reads YYEEEE. The V end was cut by 3 bases, the J end by 0 bases, with 12 bases between. This CDR3 is CASSSLTGATNEKLFF. The CDR3 coding sequence is TGTGCCAGCAGCTCGTTGACAGGAGCAACTAATGAAAAACTGTTTTTT.

The chain is built from TRBV27 and TRBJ2-4; tentatively, D is TRBD1 (6 bases). V was clipped by 4 bases and J by 0 bases, with 13 bases between them. This CDR3 has 16 residues. The germline V gene encodes CDR1 MNHEY and CDR2 SMNVEV (reference sequence). CDR3 region: CASSSAPGVAKNIQYF. DNA for the CDR3: TGTGCCAGCAGTTCGGCCCCAGGGGTAGCCAAAAACATTCAGTACTTC.

The chain uses TRBV19 and TRBJ2-7; 7 positions agree with TRBD1. J lost 6 bases, V lost 9 bases, and 17 bases had no gene match. There are 15 residues in the CDR3. CDR1 LNHDA and CDR2 SQIVND come from the germline V gene (reference sequence). This CDR3 is CASRPGQPRQGEQYF. For the CDR3, the DNA is TGTGCCAGCCGACCGGGACAGCCCCGTCAGGGCGAGCAGTACTTC.

The chain uses TRBV4-2 and TRBJ2-1, with 9 nucleotides matching TRBD2. V trimming: 0 bases; J trimming: 4 bases; junction bases outside the gene matches: 4. This CDR3 comprises 16 residues. CDR1 and CDR2 (germline): LGHNA, YNFKEQ. DNA of the CDR3: TGTGCCAGCAGCCAAGATCCTAGCGGGACTTACAATGAGCAGTTCTTC. Amino acids: CASSQDPSGTYNEQFF.

As concerns this clone: Germline is not matched at one junction end, which may reflect a read error. Here the CDR3 DNA reads TGTGCCAGCAGCCTAGCCGAACTGCGGACTAACCCGGACTCCTACAATGAGCAGTTCTTC. This sequence encodes CASSLAELRTNPDSYNEQFF. The chain is built from TRBV7-2 and TRBJ2-1, with a weak D call TRBD2 (6 bases). The CDR3 length is 20 residues. Looked up from germline, CDR1 is SGHTA and CDR2 is FQGNSA.

The gene calls are TRBV11-1 and TRBJ2-5; 10 bases are a match to TRBD2. Germline trimming cut 4 bases from V and 7 bases from J; bases unmatched to any gene: 9. This CDR3 is 15 amino acids long. Germline assignment: CDR1 SGHAT and CDR2 FQDESV (reference sequence). The CDR3 loop reads CASSSYLAGDWTQYF. CDR3 DNA sequence: TGTGCCAGCAGCTCCTACCTAGCGGGAGACTGGACCCAGTACTTC. Together with reference TRBV11-1 and TRBJ2-5, the CDR3 gives the full variable domain: EAEVAQSPRYKITEKSQAVAFWCDPISGHATLYWYRQILGQGPELLVQFQDESVVDDSQLPKDRFSAERLKGVDSTLKIQPAELGDSAMYLCASSSYLAGDWTQYFGPGTRLLVL.